This T cell receptor beta chain was captured in a study of blood T cells in healthy people across ages. The second PCR ran about 7 to 12 cycles with a sample-barcoded 5' primer and J-beta primers. TCRdb redid the calling of the 5' RACE reads with MiXCR, one entry per CDR3 protein. Here the sample spans 650,000 to 950,000 distinct CDR3 sequences, about 42% being singletons. Germline CDR1 SGDLS, CDR2 YYNGEE. The CDR3 has 14 amino acids. V was clipped by 3 bases and J by 2 bases, with 10 bases between them. This sequence joins TRBV9 and TRBJ2-3, with D maybe TRBD1 (6 bases). What was sequenced was blood. This receptor was identified in a man between 60 and 75 years old in good health. CDR3 loop: CASSGGLITDTQYF. The CDR3 DNA sequence: TGTGCCAGCAGCGGGGGGCTCATCACAGATACGCAGTATTTT. Variable domain in full (rest from reference TRBV9 and TRBJ2-3): DSGVTQTPKHLITATGQRVTLRCSPRSGDLSVYWYQQSLDQGLQFLIQYYNGEERAKGNILERFSAQQFPDLHSELNLSSLELGDSALYFCASSGGLITDTQYFGPGTRLTVL.